This TCR beta chain was retrieved from a study of Ad26.COV2.S vaccination and SARS-CoV-2 variants. Points from the study as a whole: Researchers cautioned that TCR breadth and depth analyses may have underestimated total T cell responses. Participants given vaccine showed non-spike TCR breadth similar to that of placebo recipients. Among vaccine recipients, spike-specific TCR breadth exceeded that of placebo recipients.

The CDR3 extends over 14 amino acids. Germline V gene lookup returns CDR1 MNHEY and CDR2 SVGAGI. V shed 0 bases and J shed 2 bases, with 7 bases lying between them. As regards this clone: Its antigen remains unknown.

The table came from immunoSEQ multiplex PCR; TCRdb's copy has only in-frame clones and leaves some out. The table records under 95,000 clones, under 90% of them present only once. This sample comprised peripheral blood, obtained after recovery from COVID-19. This chain links TRBV6-5 with TRBJ1-1; D is ambiguous. The source is a human donor who had recovered from COVID-19. The CDR3 protein is CASSYSEINTEAFF. The CDR3 coding sequence is TGTGCCAGCAGTTACTCGGAGATTAACACTGAAGCTTTCTTT.